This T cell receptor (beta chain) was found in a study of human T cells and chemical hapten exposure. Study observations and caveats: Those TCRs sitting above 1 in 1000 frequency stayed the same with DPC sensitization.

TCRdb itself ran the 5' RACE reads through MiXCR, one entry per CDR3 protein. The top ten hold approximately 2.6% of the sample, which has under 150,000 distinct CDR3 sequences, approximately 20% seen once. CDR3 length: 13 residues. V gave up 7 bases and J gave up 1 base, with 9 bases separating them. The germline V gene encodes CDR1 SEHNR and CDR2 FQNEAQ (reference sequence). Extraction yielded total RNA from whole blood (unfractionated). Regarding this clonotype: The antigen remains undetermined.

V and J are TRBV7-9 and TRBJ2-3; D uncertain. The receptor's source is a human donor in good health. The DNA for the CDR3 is TGTGCCAGCACAACTGATGGCACAGATACGCAGTATTTT. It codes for CASTTDGTDTQYF.